Listed here are 31 T cell receptor beta chains from one sample, sequenced in a study of shared clonotypes between healthy human individuals. The repertoire was sequenced with immunoSEQ multiplex PCR; TCRdb's copy has only in-frame clones and lacks some. The data show 600,000 to 800,000 clones, 72% seen once. Material for sequencing was memory CD4+ T cells sorted from blood. Subset of the sample: CD45RA-negative fraction. The receptor source for this set is a woman aged 30 to 39 in good health.

The rearrangement links TRBV15 to TRBJ2-7; the match to TRBD1 covers 8 bases. The CDR3 has 14 amino acids. Trimming cost V 6 bases and J 2 bases; bases outside gene matches: 6. Germline lookup yields CDR1 LNHNV and CDR2 YYDKDF (reference sequence). The CDR3 nucleotides are TGTGCCACCAGAGCCGGGACAGGTACCTACGAGCAGTACTTC. This gives the protein CATRAGTGTYEQYF.

V is TRBV25-1 and J is TRBJ1-1; maybe TRBD1 (5 bases). Deletions cut 4 bases from V and 4 bases from J, with 13 bases between. Germline CDR1 and CDR2: MGHDK and SYGVNS. CDR3 size: 14 residues. The chain's CDR3 is CASSAPNGGTEAFF. CDR3 coding DNA: TGTGCCAGCAGTGCCCCAAACGGGGGCACTGAAGCTTTCTTT.

The V and J genes are TRBV5-1 and TRBJ2-2; tentative D call: TRBD1 (6 bases). Trimming stripped 2 bases from V and 2 bases from J, with 16 bases between. Germline values: CDR1 SGHRS, CDR2 YFSETQ. The CDR3 runs to 17 residues. The CDR3 coding sequence is TGCGCCAGCAGCTTTTCCGGGTCACAGGGTAACACCGGGGAGCTGTTTTTT. As protein: CASSFSGSQGNTGELFF.

This clone was recorded at least ten times. The chain combines TRBV5-4 with TRBJ2-3, with 8 bases lining up with TRBD2. The germline V gene encodes CDR1 SGHNT and CDR2 YYREEE (reference sequence). The CDR3 sequence is 15 residues long. V dropped 0 bases and J dropped 5; count of bases not matched to a gene: 5. CDR3 DNA: TGTGCCAGCAGCTTGGGAGGGACTAGAAGAGATACGCAGTATTTT. Translated: CASSLGGTRRDTQYF. Using reference TRBV5-4 and TRBJ2-3 for the parts outside the CDR3, the full variable domain is ETGVTQSPTHLIKTRGQQVTLRCSSQSGHNTVSWYQQALGQGPQFIFQYYREEENGRGNFPPRFSGLQFPNYSSELNVNALELDDSALYLCASSLGGTRRDTQYFGPGTRLTVL.

The chain employs TRBV15 and TRBJ1-1; 7 positions agree with TRBD1. Trimming at V came to 6 bases and at J to 3 bases, leaving 4 bases not matched to a gene. CDR1 is LNHNV and CDR2 is YYDKDF in the germline V gene (reference sequence). This CDR3 has 13 residues. The CDR3 sequence: CATSVTGYTEAFF. In DNA form, the CDR3 reads TGTGCCACCAGTGTGACAGGGTACACTGAAGCTTTCTTT. Supplemented by reference TRBV15 and TRBJ1-1, the full variable domain reads DAMVIQNPRYQVTQFGKPVTLSCSQTLNHNVMYWYQQKSSQAPKLLFHYYDKDFNNEADTPDNFQSRRPNTSFCFLDIRSPGLGDTAMYLCATSVTGYTEAFFGQGTRLTVV.

The rearrangement joins TRBV6-1 to TRBJ1-5, with D possibly being TRBD1 (5 bases). V dropped 3 bases and J dropped 2 bases, with 17 bases sitting between them. There are 17 residues in the CDR3. Germline-derived CDR1 and CDR2 are MNHNS and SASEGT. CDR3 sequence reads: CASSEPWWGGGNQPQHF. CDR3 DNA sequence: TGTGCCAGCAGTGAGCCCTGGTGGGGGGGAGGCAATCAGCCCCAGCATTTT.

This clone was picked up a small number of times. The J gene is TRBJ1-1, the V gene TRBV19; D gene ambiguous. The CDR3 extends over 14 amino acids. With 4 bases removed from V and 3 bases from J, the gap between germline ends came to 12 bases. Germline loops: CDR1 LNHDA, CDR2 SQIVND (reference sequence). CDR3 sequence: CASSKSIRDTEAFF. DNA for the CDR3: TGTGCCAGTAGTAAATCCATAAGGGACACTGAAGCTTTCTTT.

In DNA, the CDR3 is TGTGCCAGCAGCTTAGAAGACGGACAGGGGATCTTCTTC. This translates into CASSLEDGQGIFF. V is TRBV11-1 and J is TRBJ2-1; 9 bases line up with TRBD1. Germline V CDR1 and CDR2: SGHAT, FQDESV (reference sequence). J lost 16 bases, V lost 1 base, and 8 bases had no gene match. This CDR3 spans 13 amino acids.

J is TRBJ2-1 and V is TRBV4-1; D is undetermined. The V gene lost 0 bases and the J gene lost 11 bases, with 20 bases spanning the gap. CDR1 MGHRA and CDR2 YSYEKL come from the germline V gene. This CDR3 has 16 amino acids. The CDR3 nucleotides are TGCGCCAGCAGCCAAGATAGTGACTGGGGTCTGTTTAAGCAGTTCTTC. This translates into CASSQDSDWGLFKQFF.

To note about this clone: An end of the junction differs from the germline gene, which may be a read error. This chain connects TRBV25-1 to TRBJ2-5; 10 bases align to TRBD1. This CDR3 region has 16 residues. Germline V CDR1 and CDR2: MGHDK, SYGVNS. The CDR3: CATSPGTGERGETQYF. In DNA, the CDR3 is TGTGCCACCAGTCCCGGGACAGGGGAACGGGGTGAGACCCAGTACTTC.

V usage is TRBV29-1 and J usage is TRBJ2-7, with D perhaps matching TRBD1 or TRBD2 (6 bases each). The V end lost 5 bases, the J end lost 3 bases, and 17 bases lay between the germline ends. Germline lookup yields CDR1 SQVTM and CDR2 ANQGSEA. This CDR3 spans 14 amino acids. The CDR3 is CSVRGLAEGYEQYF. CDR3 in DNA: TGCAGCGTTAGGGGGTTAGCGGAGGGCTACGAGCAGTACTTC.

This chain connects TRBV2 to TRBJ2-3; D might be TRBD2 (6 bases). Germline CDR1 is SNHLY and CDR2 is FYNNEI. Trimming removed 6 bases from V and 5 bases from J, with 21 bases in between. The CDR3 is 16 amino acids. The CDR3 DNA follows: TGTGCCAGCAGACTAACCACGGGAGCCCGGGGAGATACGCAGTATTTT. Translating gives CASRLTTGARGDTQYF. Using reference TRBV2 and TRBJ2-3 for the parts outside the CDR3, the full variable domain is EPEVTQTPSHQVTQMGQEVILRCVPISNHLYFYWYRQILGQKVEFLVSFYNNEISEKSEIFDDQFSVERPDGSNFTLKIRSTKLEDSAMYFCASRLTTGARGDTQYFGPGTRLTVL.

The chain recombines TRBV5-4 with TRBJ1-1; D unclear. The germline V and J ends were trimmed by 3 bases and 1 base, with 4 bases remaining between them. Per the germline V gene, CDR1 is SGHNT and CDR2 is YYREEE (reference sequence). CDR3 length equals 12 residues. CDR3 nucleotide sequence: TGTGCCAGCAGCTATTCGAACACTGAAGCTTTCTTT. Amino acid sequence: CASSYSNTEAFF.

On this clone itself: The sample holds other DNA sequences that translate to the same CDR3. The chain is built from TRBV14 and TRBJ2-3; possibly TRBD2 for D (6 bases). Per the germline V gene, CDR1 is SGHDN and CDR2 is FVKESK. This CDR3 is built from 16 residues. Trimming took 1 base from V and 0 from J, leaving 11 bases between them. CDR3 coding DNA: TGTGCCAGCAGCCAAGGATCCAGCGGGAGCACAGATACGCAGTATTTT. It translates to CASSQGSSGSTDTQYF.

This clone was recorded at least ten times. The chain has TRBV30 and TRBJ1-2; no clear D gene. V gave up 0 bases and J gave up 2 bases, with 7 bases separating them. The CDR3 has 13 amino acids. The V gene's germline CDR1 is GTSNPN and CDR2 SVGIG (reference sequence). CDR3 protein: CAWSVSGNYGYTF. The CDR3 DNA sequence: TGTGCCTGGAGTGTCAGCGGCAACTATGGCTACACCTTC.

This clone was observed a single time. The chain employs TRBV7-8 and TRBJ1-2, with D unclear. Germline CDR1 SGHVS, CDR2 FQNEAQ. V gave up 3 bases and J gave up 0 bases, with 8 bases separating them. This CDR3 has 14 amino acids. The CDR3 here is CASSLGYANYGYTF. DNA of the CDR3: TGTGCCAGCAGCTTGGGGTACGCTAACTATGGCTACACCTTC.

The chain combines TRBV4-2 with TRBJ1-1; D perhaps matches TRBD1 (5 bases). This CDR3 spans 14 amino acids. The germline V gene has CDR1 LGHNA and CDR2 YNFKEQ. Trimming shortened V by 1 base and J by 8 bases, and 14 bases separated the two germline ends. The CDR3 protein is CASSQVRAEKEAFF. The CDR3 DNA is TGTGCCAGCAGCCAAGTCAGGGCCGAGAAGGAAGCTTTCTTT.

This chain links TRBV6-1 with TRBJ1-2, with D unclear. CDR3 length: 18 amino acids. The V gene lost 0 bases and the J gene lost 5 bases, with 22 bases spanning the gap. Germline CDR1 and CDR2: MNHNS and SASEGT. The CDR3 coding sequence is TGTGCCAGCAGTGAAGCCAGCCAGGAGTCTAGCATAACTTATGGCTACACCTTC. Its protein is CASSEASQESSITYGYTF.

The V call is TRBV28, the J call TRBJ2-1; 12 bases align to TRBD2. V lost 5 bases, J lost 1 base, and 3 bases stayed unmatched. Germline-derived CDR1 and CDR2 are MDHEN and SYDVKM. This CDR3 region has 16 residues. The CDR3 is CASSPTSGRSYNEQFF. The CDR3 nucleotides are TGTGCCAGCAGTCCGACTAGCGGGAGATCCTACAATGAGCAGTTCTTC.

This chain connects TRBV5-1 to TRBJ2-5; D could derive from TRBD1 or TRBD2 (5 bases each). V was pared by 7 bases and J by 9 bases, with 19 bases between. This CDR3 is built from 13 residues. CDR1 SGHRS and CDR2 YFSETQ come from the germline V gene. CDR3 in DNA: TGCGCCAGCGGGAAGGAGGCGCAAGGGGCCCAGTACTTC. Its protein is CASGKEAQGAQYF.

The CDR3 bases are TGCGCCAGCAGCTTACTGGACAGGGCGGGAGAGCAGTACTTC. Its translation is CASSLLDRAGEQYF. The rearrangement links TRBV5-1 to TRBJ2-7; 8 bases map to TRBD1. Germline loops: CDR1 SGHRS, CDR2 YFSETQ. Trimming at V came to 2 bases and at J to 7 bases, leaving 8 bases not matched to a gene. The CDR3 runs to 14 residues.

CDR3 in amino acids: CASRSSQGVDYGYTF. For the CDR3, the DNA is TGTGCCAGCAGGTCCTCGCAGGGGGTAGATTATGGCTACACCTTC. The chain couples TRBV7-9 to TRBJ1-2; 7 bases match TRBD1. CDR3 length equals 15 residues. J was trimmed by 5 bases and V by 6 bases; bases with no gene match: 12. Germline assignment: CDR1 SEHNR and CDR2 FQNEAQ (reference sequence).

The J gene is TRBJ2-2, the V gene TRBV5-1; D remains ambiguous. Germline CDR1 is SGHRS and CDR2 is YFSETQ. The germline V and J ends were trimmed by 5 bases and 3 bases, with 8 bases remaining between them. The length of the CDR3 is 13 residues. The CDR3 protein is CASRTGDTGELFF. The DNA for the CDR3 is TGCGCCAGCAGGACCGGCGACACCGGGGAGCTGTTTTTT. Based on the CDR3 plus reference TRBV5-1 and TRBJ2-2, the full variable domain is KAGVTQTPRYLIKTRGQQVTLSCSPISGHRSVSWYQQTPGQGLQFLFEYFSETQRNKGNFPGRFSGRQFSNSRSEMNVSTLELGDSALYLCASRTGDTGELFFGEGSRLTVL.

This clone was counted ten times or more. The rearrangement joins TRBV9 to TRBJ2-7; no clear D. Germline V gene lookup returns CDR1 SGDLS and CDR2 YYNGEE. This CDR3 has 14 residues. V shed 0 bases and J shed 0 bases, with 7 bases lying between them. Written as DNA, the CDR3 is TGTGCCAGCAGCGTAGCGGAGAACTCCTACGAGCAGTACTTC. Residues: CASSVAENSYEQYF.

This clone was observed a single time. Other DNA sequences of this sample code for an identical CDR3. The chain has TRBV29-1 and TRBJ2-3, with a weak D call TRBD2 (7 bases). CDR3 length: 13 residues. Germline-derived CDR1 and CDR2 are SQVTM and ANQGSEA. The V gene lost 3 bases and the J gene lost 2 bases, with 9 bases spanning the gap. CDR3 nucleotide sequence: TGCAGCGTTGAGGGGGGGGCCACAGATACGCAGTATTTT. This sequence encodes CSVEGGATDTQYF.

The gene calls are TRBV5-1 and TRBJ2-1, with 8 nucleotides matching TRBD1. The CDR3 is 19 residues long. Germline assignment: CDR1 SGHRS and CDR2 YFSETQ. With V trimmed by 4 bases and J by 0 bases, 15 bases remained unmatched. This chain's CDR3 is CASSTRTGWTASSYNEQFF. CDR3 DNA: TGCGCCAGCAGCACCAGGACAGGGTGGACGGCTAGCTCCTACAATGAGCAGTTCTTC. The variable domain in full, completed from reference TRBV5-1 and TRBJ2-1, reads KAGVTQTPRYLIKTRGQQVTLSCSPISGHRSVSWYQQTPGQGLQFLFEYFSETQRNKGNFPGRFSGRQFSNSRSEMNVSTLELGDSALYLCASSTRTGWTASSYNEQFFGPGTRLTVL.

The gene calls are TRBV10-1 and TRBJ2-2, with TRBD2 matching over 7 bases. V dropped 3 bases and J dropped 3; count of bases not matched to a gene: 4. The CDR3 spans 15 residues. CDR1 is WNHNN, CDR2 SYGVQD, per germline (reference sequence). This chain's CDR3 is CASSDRLADTGELFF. Written as DNA, the CDR3 is TGCGCCAGCAGTGACCGGCTAGCGGACACCGGGGAGCTGTTTTTT.

The rearrangement uses TRBV21-1 and TRBJ2-1; TRBD2, the table's D call, was not compared with the DNA. TRBV21-1 is termed a pseudogene. This CDR3 is 14 amino acids long. The CDR3 reads CASSSGVKFNEQFF. The CDR3 DNA sequence: TGTGCCAGCAGCAGCGGGGTTAAGTTCAATGAGCAGTTCTTC.

With regard to this clone: The same CDR3 is also encoded by other DNA sequences in this sample. This chain joins TRBV5-1 and TRBJ2-7, with D tentatively TRBD2 (5 bases). Germline CDR1 is SGHRS and CDR2 is YFSETQ. The CDR3 runs to 11 residues. V was pared by 0 bases and J by 7 bases, with 5 bases between. The CDR3 DNA reads as TGCGCCAGCAGCTTGGCGGGGGAGCAGTACTTC. It encodes CASSLAGEQYF.

This chain joins TRBV11-2 and TRBJ1-1; D remains ambiguous. This CDR3 spans 14 amino acids. Germline CDR1 SGHAT, CDR2 FQNNGV. Trimming pared 3 bases from V and 5 bases from J, leaving 13 bases between. The CDR3 coding sequence is TGTGCCAGCAGCTTGTATGACATATATACTGAAGCTTTCTTT. Translated, it gives CASSLYDIYTEAFF.

The table lists this clone with a few counts. The V call is TRBV2, the J call TRBJ2-1, with TRBD2 matching over 7 bases. The germline V gene has CDR1 SNHLY and CDR2 FYNNEI. This CDR3 spans 13 amino acids. Trimming cost V 6 bases and J 7 bases; bases outside gene matches: 6. As DNA, the CDR3 is TGTGCCAGCAGAGCGGGACCAATAAATGAGCAGTTCTTC. Translating gives CASRAGPINEQFF.